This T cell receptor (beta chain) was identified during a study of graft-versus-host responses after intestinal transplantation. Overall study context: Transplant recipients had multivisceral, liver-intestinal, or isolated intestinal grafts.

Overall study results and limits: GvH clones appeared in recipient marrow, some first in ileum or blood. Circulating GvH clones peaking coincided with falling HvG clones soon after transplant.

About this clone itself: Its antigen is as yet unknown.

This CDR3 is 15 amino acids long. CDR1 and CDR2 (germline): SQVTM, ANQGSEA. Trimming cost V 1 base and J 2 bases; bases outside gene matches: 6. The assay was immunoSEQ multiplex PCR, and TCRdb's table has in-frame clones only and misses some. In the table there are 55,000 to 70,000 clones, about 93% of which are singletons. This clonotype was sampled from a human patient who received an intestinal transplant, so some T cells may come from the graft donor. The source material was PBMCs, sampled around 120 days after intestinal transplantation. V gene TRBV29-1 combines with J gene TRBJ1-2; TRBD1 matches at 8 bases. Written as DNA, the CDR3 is TGCAGCGTTGAAGGGGAGCAGGGGGCGAACTATGGCTACACCTTC. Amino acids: CSVEGEQGANYGYTF. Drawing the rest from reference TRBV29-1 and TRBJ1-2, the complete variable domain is SAVISQKPSRDICQRGTSLTIQCQVDSQVTMMFWYRQQPGQSLTLIATANQGSEATYESGFVIDKFPISRPNLTFSTLTVSNMSPEDSSIYLCSVEGEQGANYGYTFGSGTRLTVV.